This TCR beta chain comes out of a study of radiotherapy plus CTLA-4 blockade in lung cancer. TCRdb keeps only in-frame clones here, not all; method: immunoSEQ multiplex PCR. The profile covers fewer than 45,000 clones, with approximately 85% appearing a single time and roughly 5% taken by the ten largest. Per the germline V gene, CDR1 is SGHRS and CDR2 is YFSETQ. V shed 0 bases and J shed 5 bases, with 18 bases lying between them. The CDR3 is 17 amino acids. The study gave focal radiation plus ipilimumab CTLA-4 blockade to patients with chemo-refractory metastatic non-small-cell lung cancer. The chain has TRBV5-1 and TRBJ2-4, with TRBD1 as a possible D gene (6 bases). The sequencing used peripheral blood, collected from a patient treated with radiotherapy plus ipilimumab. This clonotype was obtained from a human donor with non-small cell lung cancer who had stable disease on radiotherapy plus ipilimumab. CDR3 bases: TGCGCCAGCAGCTTGGGAATGGGGCAGGGGCTGGAAAACATTCAGTACTTC. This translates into CASSLGMGQGLENIQYF.